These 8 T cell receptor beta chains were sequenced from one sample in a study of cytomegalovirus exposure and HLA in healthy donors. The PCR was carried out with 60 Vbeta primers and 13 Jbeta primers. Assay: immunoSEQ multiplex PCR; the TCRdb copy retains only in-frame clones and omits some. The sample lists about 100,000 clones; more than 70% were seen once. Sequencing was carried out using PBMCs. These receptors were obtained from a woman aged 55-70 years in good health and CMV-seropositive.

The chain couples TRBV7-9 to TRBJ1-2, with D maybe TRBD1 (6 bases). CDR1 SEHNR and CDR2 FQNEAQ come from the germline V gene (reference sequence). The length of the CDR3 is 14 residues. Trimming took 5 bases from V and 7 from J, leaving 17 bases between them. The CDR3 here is CASSRSRGYSGYTF. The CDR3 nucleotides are TGTGCCAGCAGCCGTTCCAGGGGTTATAGTGGCTACACCTTC.

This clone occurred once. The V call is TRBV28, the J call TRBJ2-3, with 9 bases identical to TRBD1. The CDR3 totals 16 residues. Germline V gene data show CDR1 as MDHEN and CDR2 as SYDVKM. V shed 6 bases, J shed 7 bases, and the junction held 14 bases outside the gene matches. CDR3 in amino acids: CASRPGAGQGYHTQYF. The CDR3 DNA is TGTGCCAGCAGGCCCGGGGCGGGACAGGGATACCATACGCAGTATTTT.

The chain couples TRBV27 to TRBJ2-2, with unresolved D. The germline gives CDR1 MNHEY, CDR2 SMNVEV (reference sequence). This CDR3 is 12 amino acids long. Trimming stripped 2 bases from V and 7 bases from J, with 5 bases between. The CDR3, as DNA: TGTGCCAGCAGTTTAAACGGCGGGGAGCTGTTTTTT. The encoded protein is CASSLNGGELFF.

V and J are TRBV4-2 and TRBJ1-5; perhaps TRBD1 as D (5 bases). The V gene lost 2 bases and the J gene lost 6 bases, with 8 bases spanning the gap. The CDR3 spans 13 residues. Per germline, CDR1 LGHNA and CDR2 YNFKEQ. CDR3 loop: CASSQQGSQPQHF. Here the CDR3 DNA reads TGTGCCAGCAGCCAACAGGGCAGTCAGCCCCAGCATTTT.

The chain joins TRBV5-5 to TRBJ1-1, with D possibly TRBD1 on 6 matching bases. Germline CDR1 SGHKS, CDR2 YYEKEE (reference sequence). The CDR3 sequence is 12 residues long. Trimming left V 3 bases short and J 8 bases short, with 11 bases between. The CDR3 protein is CASSSPGGEAFF. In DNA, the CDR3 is TGTGCCAGCAGCTCTCCGGGGGGCGAAGCTTTCTTT. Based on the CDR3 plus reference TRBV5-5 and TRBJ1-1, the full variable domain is DAGVTQSPTHLIKTRGQQVTLRCSPISGHKSVSWYQQVLGQGPQFIFQYYEKEERGRGNFPDRFSARQFPNYSSELNVNALLLGDSALYLCASSSPGGEAFFGQGTRLTVV.

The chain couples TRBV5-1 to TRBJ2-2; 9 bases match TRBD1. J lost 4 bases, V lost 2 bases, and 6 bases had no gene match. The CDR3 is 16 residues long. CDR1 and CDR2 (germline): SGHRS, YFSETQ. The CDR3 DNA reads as TGCGCCAGCAGCTTAAACGACAGGGGGAGCACCGGGGAGCTGTTTTTT. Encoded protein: CASSLNDRGSTGELFF. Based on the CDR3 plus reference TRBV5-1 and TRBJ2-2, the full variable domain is KAGVTQTPRYLIKTRGQQVTLSCSPISGHRSVSWYQQTPGQGLQFLFEYFSETQRNKGNFPGRFSGRQFSNSRSEMNVSTLELGDSALYLCASSLNDRGSTGELFFGEGSRLTVL.

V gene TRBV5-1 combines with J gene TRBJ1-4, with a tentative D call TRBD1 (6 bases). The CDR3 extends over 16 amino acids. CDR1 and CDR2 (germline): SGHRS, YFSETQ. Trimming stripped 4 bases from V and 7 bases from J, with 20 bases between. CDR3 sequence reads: CASSPYLGGAREKLFF. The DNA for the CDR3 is TGCGCCAGCAGCCCGTATCTCGGGGGGGCGCGTGAAAAACTGTTTTTT.

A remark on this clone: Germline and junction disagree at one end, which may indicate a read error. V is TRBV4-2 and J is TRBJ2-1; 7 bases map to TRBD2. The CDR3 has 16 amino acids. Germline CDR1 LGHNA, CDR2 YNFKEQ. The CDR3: CASGQVGGGSYNEQFF. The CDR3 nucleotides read TGTGCCAGCGGCCAAGTCGGCGGGGGCTCCTACAATGAGCAGTTCTTC.